These 20 T cell receptor beta chains were all obtained from the same sample, sequenced in a study of shared clonotypes between healthy human individuals. Repertoires were generated with immunoSEQ multiplex PCR, while TCRdb's copy carries only in-frame clones and drops some. The data hold a few million clones, with about 90% observed a single time. Sequencing was performed on naive CD4+ T cells from PBMCs. Subset described: CD45RA+ positively selected. These receptors came from a man between 18 and 35 years old in good health. Some clones in this sample may be carry-over from other donors' samples.

The chain is built from TRBV9 and TRBJ1-4; D ambiguous. Germline values: CDR1 SGDLS, CDR2 YYNGEE. The V and J ends lost 3 bases and 4 bases respectively, with 10 bases between them. The CDR3 has 14 amino acids. The chain's CDR3 is CASSEGPVNEKLFF. The CDR3 DNA follows: TGTGCCAGCAGCGAAGGGCCCGTTAATGAAAAACTGTTTTTT.

The chain is built from TRBV15 and TRBJ2-7; TRBD1 matches 9 bases. J lost 5 bases, V lost 3 bases, and 5 bases had no gene match. There are 14 residues in the CDR3. CDR1 is LNHNV, CDR2 YYDKDF, per germline (reference sequence). CDR3: CATSSRQGDDEQYF. The CDR3 DNA is TGTGCCACCAGCAGCCGACAGGGGGACGACGAGCAGTACTTC. Full variable domain (outside the CDR3, taken from reference TRBV15 and TRBJ2-7): DAMVIQNPRYQVTQFGKPVTLSCSQTLNHNVMYWYQQKSSQAPKLLFHYYDKDFNNEADTPDNFQSRRPNTSFCFLDIRSPGLGDTAMYLCATSSRQGDDEQYFGPGTRLTVT.

The chain is built from TRBV7-8 and TRBJ2-5; D remains ambiguous. This CDR3 contains 12 residues. The V gene lost 5 bases and the J gene lost 0 bases, with 4 bases spanning the gap. Germline-derived CDR1 and CDR2 are SGHVS and FQNEAQ. The DNA for the CDR3 is TGTGCCAGCAGCGCGTACCAAGAGACCCAGTACTTC. Its translation is CASSAYQETQYF.

The gene calls are TRBV5-1 and TRBJ1-2; 7 nucleotides align to TRBD1. Germline CDR1 is SGHRS and CDR2 is YFSETQ. This CDR3 spans 15 amino acids. V shed 0 bases and J 7 bases; nucleotides not matched to a gene: 9. This CDR3 reads CASSLAPDREGGYTF. The CDR3 DNA sequence: TGCGCCAGCAGCTTGGCCCCCGACAGGGAAGGTGGCTACACCTTC. The whole variable domain, filled in from reference TRBV5-1 and TRBJ1-2, reads KAGVTQTPRYLIKTRGQQVTLSCSPISGHRSVSWYQQTPGQGLQFLFEYFSETQRNKGNFPGRFSGRQFSNSRSEMNVSTLELGDSALYLCASSLAPDREGGYTFGSGTRLTVV.

The chain joins TRBV28 to TRBJ2-2, with D unclear. CDR3 size: 16 residues. Germline CDR1 MDHEN, CDR2 SYDVKM. The germline V and J ends were trimmed by 2 bases and 0 bases, with 10 bases remaining between them. Here the CDR3 DNA reads TGTGCCAGCAGTTTAGGAACAGAGTCGAACACCGGGGAGCTGTTTTTT. Encoded protein: CASSLGTESNTGELFF.

About this clone: The sample contains more than one DNA sequence encoding this CDR3. The V call is TRBV5-1, the J call TRBJ2-7; 7 bases align to TRBD1. This CDR3 is 15 amino acids long. Germline V gene sequence: CDR1 SGHRS, CDR2 YFSETQ. J gave up 1 base and V 0 bases, and 4 bases lay outside the gene matches. CDR3 sequence: CASSLVAGGSYEQYF. CDR3 sequence (DNA): TGCGCCAGCAGCTTGGTCGCAGGGGGTTCCTACGAGCAGTACTTC.

V and J are TRBV6-5 and TRBJ1-2; a weak D match, TRBD1 (6 bases). V was trimmed by 0 bases and J by 8 bases, leaving 13 bases between them. The germline gives CDR1 MNHEY, CDR2 SVGAGI. The CDR3 totals 14 residues. The CDR3: CASSYSGGRNGYTF. The CDR3, as DNA: TGTGCCAGCAGTTACTCAGGGGGGCGGAACGGCTACACCTTC.

J is TRBJ2-7 and V is TRBV30; D is undetermined. The CDR3 is made up of 14 amino acids. Germline V gives CDR1 GTSNPN, CDR2 SVGIG (reference sequence). V was cut by 3 bases and J by 3 bases, with 15 bases left in between. The CDR3 region has the DNA TGTGCCTGGAGCCCAAAAATTAGGAGCTACGAGCAGTACTTC. As protein: CAWSPKIRSYEQYF.

This rearrangement joins TRBV15 to TRBJ2-7, with D tentatively TRBD1 (5 bases). The CDR3 has 15 amino acids. Germline CDR1 reads LNHNV; CDR2 reads YYDKDF (reference sequence). Trimming took 0 bases from V and 3 from J, leaving 12 bases between them. The CDR3 sequence is CATSRDVDSNYEQYF. The CDR3 DNA is TGTGCCACCAGCAGAGACGTAGACAGTAACTACGAGCAGTACTTC. Variable domain in full (rest from reference TRBV15 and TRBJ2-7): DAMVIQNPRYQVTQFGKPVTLSCSQTLNHNVMYWYQQKSSQAPKLLFHYYDKDFNNEADTPDNFQSRRPNTSFCFLDIRSPGLGDTAMYLCATSRDVDSNYEQYFGPGTRLTVT.

V usage is TRBV29-1 and J usage is TRBJ2-1; 11 bases line up with TRBD1. The germline gives CDR1 SQVTM, CDR2 ANQGSEA. V gave up 4 bases and J gave up 4 bases; unmatched junction bases: 3. The CDR3 runs to 14 residues. The CDR3 protein is CSVVRDRGYNEQFF. The CDR3 coding sequence is TGCAGCGTTGTCCGGGACAGGGGGTACAATGAGCAGTTCTTC.

As for this clone: Other nucleotide sequences in the sample specify the same CDR3. The V gene is TRBV29-1, the J gene TRBJ2-3; TRBD2 matches 9 bases. V lost 6 bases to trimming and J lost 3 bases; unmatched junction nucleotides: 7. The CDR3 is 14 amino acids. Germline V gives CDR1 SQVTM, CDR2 ANQGSEA. CDR3 bases: TGCAGCGTCGGGCTAGCGGGGATAACAGATACGCAGTATTTT. As protein: CSVGLAGITDTQYF.

This chain connects TRBV9 to TRBJ2-2; D unresolved. The CDR3 length is 15 residues. CDR1 is SGDLS and CDR2 is YYNGEE in the germline V gene. Trimming shortened V by 0 bases and J by 7 bases, and 13 bases separated the two germline ends. The CDR3 nucleotides read TGTGCCAGCAGCGTAGCCCCCTTGTCCGGCGGGGAGCTGTTTTTT. This translates into CASSVAPLSGGELFF.

This clone has only one observation. The genes are TRBV10-3 and TRBJ2-3; D is undetermined. The CDR3 runs to 13 residues. Germline V gene sequence: CDR1 ENHRY, CDR2 SYGVKD. V dropped 11 bases and J dropped 3 bases, with 15 bases sitting between them. The CDR3 loop reads CASRESGTDTQYF. The CDR3 DNA reads as TGTGCCTCTCGAGAATCTGGGACAGATACGCAGTATTTT.

The chain uses TRBV7-3 and TRBJ2-1; 16 nucleotides line up with TRBD2. CDR3 length: 16 residues. The germline V gene has CDR1 SGHTA and CDR2 FQGTGA. J lost 8 bases, V lost 5 bases, and 6 bases had no gene match. CDR3 DNA sequence: TGTGCCAGCAGCCGAGGGACTAGCGGGAGGGGGTATGAGCAGTTCTTC. Translation: CASSRGTSGRGYEQFF.

This sequence joins TRBV27 and TRBJ1-1, with D possibly being TRBD1 (6 bases). The CDR3 length is 15 residues. Germline loops: CDR1 MNHEY, CDR2 SMNVEV (reference sequence). Trimming left V 5 bases short and J 4 bases short, with 17 bases between. Here the CDR3 DNA reads TGTGCCAGCAGTCGCGGACCAAAGGGGGGCACTGAAGCTTTCTTT. Its translation: CASSRGPKGGTEAFF.

The CDR3 nucleotides read TGTGCCAGCAGTTCAGGGGGCAGGAGTCAGCCCCAGCATTTT. The encoded protein is CASSSGGRSQPQHF. The chain combines TRBV28 with TRBJ1-5; 8 bases align to TRBD1. CDR1 is MDHEN and CDR2 is SYDVKM in the germline V gene. V gave up 4 bases and J gave up 6 bases; unmatched junction bases: 5. The CDR3 extends over 14 amino acids.

This clone was detected only once. The chain has TRBV19 and TRBJ1-2, with D possibly TRBD1 on 6 matching bases. Germline V CDR1 and CDR2: LNHDA, SQIVND (reference sequence). This CDR3 has 14 residues. V was shortened by 3 bases and J by 8 bases, with 16 bases between the two germline ends. This CDR3 reads CASSMTTGPSGYTF. CDR3 nucleotide sequence: TGTGCCAGTAGTATGACGACAGGACCCTCAGGCTACACCTTC.

Concerning this clone itself: The sample has other DNA sequences that encode this CDR3 too. The J gene is TRBJ1-3, the V gene TRBV5-5; no reliable D call. This CDR3 has 14 amino acids. The V gene's germline CDR1 is SGHKS and CDR2 YYEKEE (reference sequence). Trimming cost V 0 bases and J 0 bases, with 4 bases left between them. The CDR3 nucleotides are TGTGCCAGCAGCTTGGGCAGCTCTGGAAACACCATATATTTT. It is translated as CASSLGSSGNTIYF. The whole variable domain, filled in from reference TRBV5-5 and TRBJ1-3, reads DAGVTQSPTHLIKTRGQQVTLRCSPISGHKSVSWYQQVLGQGPQFIFQYYEKEERGRGNFPDRFSARQFPNYSSELNVNALLLGDSALYLCASSLGSSGNTIYFGEGSWLTVV.

The chain links TRBV14 to TRBJ2-5; D is unresolved. CDR3 length: 13 residues. With 1 base removed from V and 2 bases from J, the gap between germline ends came to 5 bases. Looked up from germline, CDR1 is SGHDN and CDR2 is FVKESK. The CDR3 DNA reads as TGTGCCAGCAGCCAAGCAGTACAAGAGACCCAGTACTTC. Its translation: CASSQAVQETQYF.

Comments on this clone: At the DNA level, this CDR3 is encoded by other sequences in the same sample as well. The chain uses TRBV5-5 and TRBJ1-5; D call uncertain. Germline V lookup: CDR1 SGHKS, CDR2 YYEKEE (reference sequence). This CDR3 spans 15 amino acids. Trimming stripped 5 bases from V and 0 bases from J, with 12 bases between. This chain's CDR3 is CASSPGRDSNQPQHF. Here the CDR3 DNA reads TGTGCCAGCAGTCCAGGACGGGATAGCAATCAGCCCCAGCATTTT.